This T cell receptor (beta chain) comes out of a study of shared T cell receptors in the human thymus. Libraries were prepared by immunoSEQ multiplex PCR; TCRdb keeps only in-frame clonotypes and omits some of them. This table holds hundreds of thousands of clones, 70% to 90% found once. Germline CDR1 reads SNHLY; CDR2 reads FYNNEI. The CDR3 runs 10 residues. The germline V and J ends were trimmed by 7 bases and 6 bases, with 6 bases remaining between them. The sample was also linked to a second study, of human thymus T cells. This second report adds: It was from resections taken during corrective heart surgery that the thymus tissue came. Thymic and blood repertoires appeared to carry a bias in their V and J gene usage.

Source material: thymocytes. V and J are TRBV2 and TRBJ1-2; D uncertain. The origin of this receptor is a boy younger than two with a congenital heart defect. CDR3 sequence (DNA): TGTGCCAGCACCAATGATGGCTACACCTTC. Translation: CASTNDGYTF.